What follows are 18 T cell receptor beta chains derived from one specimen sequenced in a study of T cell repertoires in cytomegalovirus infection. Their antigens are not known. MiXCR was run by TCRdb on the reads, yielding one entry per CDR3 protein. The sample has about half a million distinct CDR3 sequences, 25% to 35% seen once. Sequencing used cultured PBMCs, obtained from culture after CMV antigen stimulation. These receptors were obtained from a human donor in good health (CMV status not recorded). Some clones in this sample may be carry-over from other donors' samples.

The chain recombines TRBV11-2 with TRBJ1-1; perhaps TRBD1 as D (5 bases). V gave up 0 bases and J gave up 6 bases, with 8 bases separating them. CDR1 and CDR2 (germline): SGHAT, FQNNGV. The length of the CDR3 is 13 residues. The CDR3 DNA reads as TGTGCCAGCAGCTTAGAAAGGGGAGCTGAAGCTTTCTTT. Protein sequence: CASSLERGAEAFF. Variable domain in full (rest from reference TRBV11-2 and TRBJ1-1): EAGVAQSPRYKIIEKRQSVAFWCNPISGHATLYWYQQILGQGPKLLIQFQNNGVVDDSQLPKDRFSAERLKGVDSTLKIQPAKLEDSAVYLCASSLERGAEAFFGQGTRLTVV.

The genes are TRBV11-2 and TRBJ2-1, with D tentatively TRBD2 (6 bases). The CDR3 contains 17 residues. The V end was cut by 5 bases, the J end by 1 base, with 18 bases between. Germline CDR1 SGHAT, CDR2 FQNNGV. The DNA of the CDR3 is TGTGCCAGCAGCCCGGGACTCCAAGTGCTATCCTACAATGAGCAGTTCTTC. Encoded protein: CASSPGLQVLSYNEQFF. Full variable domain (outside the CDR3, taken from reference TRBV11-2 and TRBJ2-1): EAGVAQSPRYKIIEKRQSVAFWCNPISGHATLYWYQQILGQGPKLLIQFQNNGVVDDSQLPKDRFSAERLKGVDSTLKIQPAKLEDSAVYLCASSPGLQVLSYNEQFFGPGTRLTVL.

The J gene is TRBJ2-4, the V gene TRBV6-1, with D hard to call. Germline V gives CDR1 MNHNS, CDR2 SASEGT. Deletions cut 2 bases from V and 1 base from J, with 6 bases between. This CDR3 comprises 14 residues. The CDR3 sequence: CASSEWTAKNIQYF. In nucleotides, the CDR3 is TGTGCCAGCAGTGAATGGACGGCCAAAAACATTCAGTACTTC.

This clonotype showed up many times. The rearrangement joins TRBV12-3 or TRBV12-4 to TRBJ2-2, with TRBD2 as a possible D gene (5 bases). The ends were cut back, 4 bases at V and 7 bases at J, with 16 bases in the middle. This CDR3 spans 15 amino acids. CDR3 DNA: TGTGCCAGCAGTTCCTATGGAGGAGGAAGCGGGGAGCTGTTTTTT. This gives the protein CASSSYGGGSGELFF.

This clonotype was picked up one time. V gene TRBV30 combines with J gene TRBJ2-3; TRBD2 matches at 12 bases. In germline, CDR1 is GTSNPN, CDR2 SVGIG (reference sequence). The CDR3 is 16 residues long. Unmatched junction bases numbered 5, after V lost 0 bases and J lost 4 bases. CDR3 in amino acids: CAWSVHRLAGADTQYF. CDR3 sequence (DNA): TGTGCCTGGAGTGTACACAGACTAGCGGGAGCAGATACGCAGTATTTT.

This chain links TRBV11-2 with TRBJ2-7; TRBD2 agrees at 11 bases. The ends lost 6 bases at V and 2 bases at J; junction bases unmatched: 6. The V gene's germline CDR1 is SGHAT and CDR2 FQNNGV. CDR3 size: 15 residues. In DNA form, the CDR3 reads TGTGCCAGCAGATCGGGACTAGCGGAGCCCTACGAGCAGTACGTC. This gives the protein CASRSGLAEPYEQYV.

CDR3 sequence: CASSLRFSSYNEQFF. Written as DNA, the CDR3 is TGTGCCAGCAGCTTAAGGTTCAGCTCCTACAATGAGCAGTTCTTC. V and J are TRBV7-3 and TRBJ2-1; D not resolved. CDR1 and CDR2 (germline): SGHTA, FQGTGA. This CDR3 has 15 residues. Deletions cut 1 base from V and 0 bases from J, with 7 bases between.

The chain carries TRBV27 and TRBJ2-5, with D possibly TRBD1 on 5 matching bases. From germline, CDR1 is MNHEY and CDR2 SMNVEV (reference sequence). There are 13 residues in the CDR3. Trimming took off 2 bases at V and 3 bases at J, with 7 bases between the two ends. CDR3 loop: CASSLIREETQYF. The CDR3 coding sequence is TGTGCCAGCAGTTTAATCAGGGAAGAGACCCAGTACTTC.

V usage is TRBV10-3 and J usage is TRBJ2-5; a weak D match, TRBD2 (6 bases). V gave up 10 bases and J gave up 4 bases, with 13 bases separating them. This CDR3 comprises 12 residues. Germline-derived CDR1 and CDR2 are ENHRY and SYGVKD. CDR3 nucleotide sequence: TGTGCCACACAGGTGGGGGGAGAGACCCAGTACTTC. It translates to CATQVGGETQYF.

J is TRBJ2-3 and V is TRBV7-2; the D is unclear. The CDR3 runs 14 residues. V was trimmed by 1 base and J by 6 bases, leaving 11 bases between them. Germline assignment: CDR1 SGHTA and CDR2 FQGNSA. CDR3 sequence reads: CASSLGRGADTQYF. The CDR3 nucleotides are TGTGCCAGCAGCTTAGGGAGAGGAGCTGATACGCAGTATTTT.

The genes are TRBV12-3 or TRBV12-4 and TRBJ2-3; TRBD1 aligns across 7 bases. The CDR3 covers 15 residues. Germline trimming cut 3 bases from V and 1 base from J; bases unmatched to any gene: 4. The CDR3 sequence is CASSFRGLRTDTQYF. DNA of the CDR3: TGTGCCAGCAGTTTTAGGGGGCTACGCACAGATACGCAGTATTTT.

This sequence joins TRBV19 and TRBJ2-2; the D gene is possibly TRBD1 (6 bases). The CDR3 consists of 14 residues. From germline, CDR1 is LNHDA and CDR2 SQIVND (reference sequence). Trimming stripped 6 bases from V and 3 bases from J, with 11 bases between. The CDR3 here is CASSLRGDTGELFF. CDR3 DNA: TGTGCCAGTAGCCTCAGGGGTGACACCGGGGAGCTGTTTTTT.

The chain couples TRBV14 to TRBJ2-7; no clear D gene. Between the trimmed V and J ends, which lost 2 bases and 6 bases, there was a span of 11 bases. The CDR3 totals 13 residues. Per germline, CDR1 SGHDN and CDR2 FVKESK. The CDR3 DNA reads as TGTGCCAGCAGCCAACTTGACGCCGTCGAGCAGTACGTC. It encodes CASSQLDAVEQYV.

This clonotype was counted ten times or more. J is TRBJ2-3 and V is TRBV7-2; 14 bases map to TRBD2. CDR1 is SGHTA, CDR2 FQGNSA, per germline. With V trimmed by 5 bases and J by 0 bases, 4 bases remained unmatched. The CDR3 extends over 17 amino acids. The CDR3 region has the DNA TGTGCCAGCAGCCTGGGGACTAGCGGGAGAAGCACAGATACGCAGTATTTT. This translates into CASSLGTSGRSTDTQYF.

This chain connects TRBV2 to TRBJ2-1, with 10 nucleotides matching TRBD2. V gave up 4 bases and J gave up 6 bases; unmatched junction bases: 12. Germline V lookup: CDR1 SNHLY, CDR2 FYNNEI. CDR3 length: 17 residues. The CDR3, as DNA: TGTGCCAGCAGTGGATTTGAATCCCTAGCGGGAGTCAATGAGCAGTTCTTC. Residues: CASSGFESLAGVNEQFF.

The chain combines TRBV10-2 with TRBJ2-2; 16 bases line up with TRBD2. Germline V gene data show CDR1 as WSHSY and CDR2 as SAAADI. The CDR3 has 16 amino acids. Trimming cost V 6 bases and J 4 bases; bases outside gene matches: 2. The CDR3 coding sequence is TGCGCCAGCAGGGGACTAGCGGGAGGGGTCACCGGGGAGCTGTTTTTT. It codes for CASRGLAGGVTGELFF.

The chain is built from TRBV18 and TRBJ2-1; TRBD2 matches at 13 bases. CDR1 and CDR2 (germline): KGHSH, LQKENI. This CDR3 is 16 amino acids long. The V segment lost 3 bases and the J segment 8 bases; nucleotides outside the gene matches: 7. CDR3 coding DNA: TGTGCCAGCTCACCGTTTACTAGCGGGAGGGGTCATGAGCAGTTCTTC. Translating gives CASSPFTSGRGHEQFF. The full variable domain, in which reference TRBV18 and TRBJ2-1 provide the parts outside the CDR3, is NAGVMQNPRHLVRRRGQEARLRCSPMKGHSHVYWYRQLPEEGLKFMVYLQKENIIDESGMPKERFSAEFPKEGPSILRIQQVVRGDSAAYFCASSPFTSGRGHEQFFGPGTRLTVL.

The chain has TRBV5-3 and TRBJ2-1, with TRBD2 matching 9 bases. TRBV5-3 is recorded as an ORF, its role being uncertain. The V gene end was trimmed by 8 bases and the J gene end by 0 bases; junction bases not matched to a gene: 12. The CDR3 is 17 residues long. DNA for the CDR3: TGTGCCAGTCTCCCGCTAGCGGGGATGAGCTCCTACAATGAGCAGTTCTTC. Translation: CASLPLAGMSSYNEQFF.